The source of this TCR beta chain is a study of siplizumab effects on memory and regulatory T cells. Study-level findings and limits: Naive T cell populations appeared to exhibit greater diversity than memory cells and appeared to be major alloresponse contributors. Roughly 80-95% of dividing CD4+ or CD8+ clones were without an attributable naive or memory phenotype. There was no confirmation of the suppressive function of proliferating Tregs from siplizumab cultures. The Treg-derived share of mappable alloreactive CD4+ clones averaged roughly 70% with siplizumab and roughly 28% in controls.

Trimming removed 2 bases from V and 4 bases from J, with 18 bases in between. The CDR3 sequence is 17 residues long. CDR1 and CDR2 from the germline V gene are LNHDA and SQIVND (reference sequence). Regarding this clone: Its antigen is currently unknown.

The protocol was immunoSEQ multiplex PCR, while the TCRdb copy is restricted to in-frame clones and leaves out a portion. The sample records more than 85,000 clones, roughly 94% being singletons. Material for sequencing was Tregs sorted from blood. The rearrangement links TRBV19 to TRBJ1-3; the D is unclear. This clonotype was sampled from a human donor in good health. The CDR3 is CASSIRPGFREGNTIYF. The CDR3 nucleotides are TGTGCCAGTAGTATAAGGCCCGGGTTTCGGGAGGGAAACACCATATATTTT.